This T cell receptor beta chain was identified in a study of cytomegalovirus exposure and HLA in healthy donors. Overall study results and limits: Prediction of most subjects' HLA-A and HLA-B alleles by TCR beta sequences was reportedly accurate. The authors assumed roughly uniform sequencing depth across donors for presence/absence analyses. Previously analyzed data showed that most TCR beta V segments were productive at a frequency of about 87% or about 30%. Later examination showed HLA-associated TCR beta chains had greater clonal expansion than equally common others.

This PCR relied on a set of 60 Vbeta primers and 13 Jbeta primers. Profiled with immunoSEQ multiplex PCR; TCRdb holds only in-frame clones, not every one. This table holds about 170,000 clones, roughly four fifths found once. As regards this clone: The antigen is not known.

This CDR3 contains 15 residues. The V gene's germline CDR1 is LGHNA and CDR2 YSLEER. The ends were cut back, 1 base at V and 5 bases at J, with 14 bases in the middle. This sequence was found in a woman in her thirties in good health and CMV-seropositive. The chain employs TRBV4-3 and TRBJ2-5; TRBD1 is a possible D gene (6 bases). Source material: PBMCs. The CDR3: CASSQGVGAEETQYF. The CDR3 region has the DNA TGCGCCAGCAGCCAAGGCGTGGGGGCGGAGGAGACCCAGTACTTC.